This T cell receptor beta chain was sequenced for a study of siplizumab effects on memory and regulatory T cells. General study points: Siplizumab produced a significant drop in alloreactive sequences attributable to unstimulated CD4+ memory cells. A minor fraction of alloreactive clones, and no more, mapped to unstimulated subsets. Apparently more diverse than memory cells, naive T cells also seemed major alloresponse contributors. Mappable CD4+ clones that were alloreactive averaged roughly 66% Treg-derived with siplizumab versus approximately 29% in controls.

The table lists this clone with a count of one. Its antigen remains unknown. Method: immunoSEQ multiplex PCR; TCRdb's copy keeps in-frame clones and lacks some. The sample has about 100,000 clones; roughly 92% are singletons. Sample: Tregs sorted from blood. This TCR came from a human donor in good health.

CDR3 in amino acids: CASSLTAGINSPLHF. The CDR3 DNA sequence: TGTGCCAGCAGCTTAACGGCAGGGATTAATTCACCCCTCCACTTT. The chain is built from TRBV7-3 and TRBJ1-6; D is perhaps TRBD1 (5 bases). CDR3 length: 15 amino acids. V dropped 0 bases and J dropped 6 bases, with 9 bases sitting between them. The germline V gene encodes CDR1 SGHTA and CDR2 FQGTGA.